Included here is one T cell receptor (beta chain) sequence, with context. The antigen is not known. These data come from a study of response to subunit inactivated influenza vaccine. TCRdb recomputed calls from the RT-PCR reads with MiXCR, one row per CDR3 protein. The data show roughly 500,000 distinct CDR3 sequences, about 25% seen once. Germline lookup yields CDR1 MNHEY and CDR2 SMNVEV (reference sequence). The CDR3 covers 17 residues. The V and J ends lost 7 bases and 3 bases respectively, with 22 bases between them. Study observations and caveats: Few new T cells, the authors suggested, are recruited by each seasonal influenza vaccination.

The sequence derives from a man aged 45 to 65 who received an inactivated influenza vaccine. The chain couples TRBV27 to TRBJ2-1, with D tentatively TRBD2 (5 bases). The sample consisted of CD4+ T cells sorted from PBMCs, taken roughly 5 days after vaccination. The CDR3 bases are TGTGCCAGCACGTTAGGTCCCGGGCTAGCAAACTACAATGAGCAGTTCTTC. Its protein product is CASTLGPGLANYNEQFF.